This TCR beta chain was identified during a study of T cells after yellow fever vaccination. The overall study: In the case of low-cell-number fractions, SMART-Seq v4 Ultra Low Input was used for preparation. Study-wide results and caveats: In post-booster samples, most primary-vaccination clones reappeared (about 95% CD4, roughly 88% CD8).

This clonotype has just a few counts. Its antigen is undetermined. The CDR3 is 16 residues long. CDR1 is MNHEY and CDR2 is SVGAGI in the germline V gene. J lost 10 bases, V lost 0 bases, and 9 bases had no gene match. In making TCR cDNA, 5'RACE template switching added a universal primer site and UMIs to it. TCRdb analysed the 5' RACE reads with MiXCR anew, one entry per CDR3 protein. The table has a few hundred thousand distinct CDR3 sequences, 6.8% seen once; the top ten hold 15% to 20%. The TCR sequence derives from a man in his late teens or twenties who received the YFV17D yellow fever vaccine. Sequences were derived from PBMCs, sampled around 45 days after the first yellow fever vaccination. The V and J genes are TRBV6-5 and TRBJ1-6; 7 bases fit TRBD1. The CDR3: CASSYSISGGKSPLHF. The CDR3 DNA follows: TGTGCCAGCAGTTACTCGATATCAGGGGGAAAATCACCCCTCCACTTT.